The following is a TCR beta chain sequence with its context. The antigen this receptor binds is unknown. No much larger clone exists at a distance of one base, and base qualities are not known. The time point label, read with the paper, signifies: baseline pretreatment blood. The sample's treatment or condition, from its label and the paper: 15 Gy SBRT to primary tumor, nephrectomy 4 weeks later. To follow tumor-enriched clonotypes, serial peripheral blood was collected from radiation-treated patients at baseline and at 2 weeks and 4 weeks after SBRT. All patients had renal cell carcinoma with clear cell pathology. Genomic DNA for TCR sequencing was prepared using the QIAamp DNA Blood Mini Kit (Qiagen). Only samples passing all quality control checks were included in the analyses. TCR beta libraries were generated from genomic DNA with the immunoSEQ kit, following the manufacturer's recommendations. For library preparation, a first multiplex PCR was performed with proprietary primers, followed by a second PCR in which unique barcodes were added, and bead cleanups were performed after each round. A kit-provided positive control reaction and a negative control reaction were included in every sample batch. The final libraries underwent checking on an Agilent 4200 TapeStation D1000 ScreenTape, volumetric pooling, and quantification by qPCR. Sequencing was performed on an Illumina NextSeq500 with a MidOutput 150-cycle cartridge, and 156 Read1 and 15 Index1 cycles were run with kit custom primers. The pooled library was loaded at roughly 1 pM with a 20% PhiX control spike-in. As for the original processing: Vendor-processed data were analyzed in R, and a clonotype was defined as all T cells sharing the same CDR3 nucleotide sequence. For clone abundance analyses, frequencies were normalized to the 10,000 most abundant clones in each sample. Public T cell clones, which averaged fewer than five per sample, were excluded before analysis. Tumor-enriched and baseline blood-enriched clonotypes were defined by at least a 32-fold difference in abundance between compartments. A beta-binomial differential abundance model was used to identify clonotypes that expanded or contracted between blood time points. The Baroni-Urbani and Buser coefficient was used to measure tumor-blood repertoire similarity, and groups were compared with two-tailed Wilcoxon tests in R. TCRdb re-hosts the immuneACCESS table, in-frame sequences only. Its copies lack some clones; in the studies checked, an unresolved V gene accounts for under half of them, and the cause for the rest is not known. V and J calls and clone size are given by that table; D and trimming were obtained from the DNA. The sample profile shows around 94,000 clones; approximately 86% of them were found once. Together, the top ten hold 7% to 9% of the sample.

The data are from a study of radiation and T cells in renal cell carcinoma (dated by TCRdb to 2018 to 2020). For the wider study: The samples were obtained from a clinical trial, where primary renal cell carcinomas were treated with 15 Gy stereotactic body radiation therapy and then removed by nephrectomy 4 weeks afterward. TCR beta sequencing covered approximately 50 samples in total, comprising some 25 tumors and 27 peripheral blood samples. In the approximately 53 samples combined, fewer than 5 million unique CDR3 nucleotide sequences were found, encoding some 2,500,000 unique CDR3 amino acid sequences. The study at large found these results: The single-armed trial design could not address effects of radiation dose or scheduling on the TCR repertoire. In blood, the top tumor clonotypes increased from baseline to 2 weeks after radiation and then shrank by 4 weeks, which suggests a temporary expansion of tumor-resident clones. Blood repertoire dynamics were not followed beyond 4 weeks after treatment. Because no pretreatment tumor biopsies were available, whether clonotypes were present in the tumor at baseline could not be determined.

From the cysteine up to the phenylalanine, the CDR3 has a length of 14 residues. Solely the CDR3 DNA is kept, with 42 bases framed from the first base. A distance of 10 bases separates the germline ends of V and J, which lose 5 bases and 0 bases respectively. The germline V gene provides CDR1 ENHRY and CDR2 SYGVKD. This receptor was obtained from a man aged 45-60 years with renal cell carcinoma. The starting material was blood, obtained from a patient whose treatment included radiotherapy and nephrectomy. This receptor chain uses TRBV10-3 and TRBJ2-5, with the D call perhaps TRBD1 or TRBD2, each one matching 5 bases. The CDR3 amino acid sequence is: CAISTGTNQETQYF. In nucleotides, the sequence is TGTGCCATCAGTACCGGGACGAACCAAGAGACCCAGTACTTC.